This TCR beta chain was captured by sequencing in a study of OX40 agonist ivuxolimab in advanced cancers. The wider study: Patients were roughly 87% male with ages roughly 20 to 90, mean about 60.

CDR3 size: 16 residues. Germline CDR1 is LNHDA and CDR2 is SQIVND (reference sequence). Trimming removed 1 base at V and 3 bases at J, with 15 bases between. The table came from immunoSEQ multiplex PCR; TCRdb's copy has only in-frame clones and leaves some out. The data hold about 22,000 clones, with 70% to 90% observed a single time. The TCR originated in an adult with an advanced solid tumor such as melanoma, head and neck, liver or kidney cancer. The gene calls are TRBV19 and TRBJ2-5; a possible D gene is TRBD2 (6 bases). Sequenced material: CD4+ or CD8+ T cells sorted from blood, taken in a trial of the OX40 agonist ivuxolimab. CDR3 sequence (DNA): TGTGCCAGTAGTATAGGTCTAGGAGGGGCTGAAGAGACCCAGTACTTC. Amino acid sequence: CASSIGLGGAEETQYF.